Given below is one TCR beta chain in context. This CDR3 has 16 amino acids. Germline V CDR1 and CDR2: MNHNS, SASEGT. Trimming removed 3 bases from V and 1 base from J, with 14 bases in between. The sample comes from a study of shared clonotypes between healthy human individuals. Looking at the study overall: A donor's plate count was three for CD4 naive and three for CD4 memory; CD8 naive had two and CD8 memory one.

Source study methods: Junction-only sequences without quality scores came from ImmunoSEQ, so filtering differed. The method was immunoSEQ multiplex PCR; TCRdb's version includes in-frame clones alone and lacks a portion of them. V and J calls and clone size come straight from that table; D and trimming were deduced from the DNA. This table has some 980,000 clones, 70% to 85% appearing once. The chain uses TRBV6-1 and TRBJ2-3; D perhaps matches TRBD2 (6 bases). The sequence derives from a man between 18 and 35 years old in good health. The sample was memory CD4+ T cells sorted from blood. The subset is: CD45RA-negative fraction. CDR3 loop: CASSDLGGAGTDTQYF. DNA of the CDR3: TGTGCCAGCAGTGACCTGGGGGGAGCGGGCACAGATACGCAGTATTTT.